This T cell receptor (beta chain) came from a study of T cell repertoires in cytomegalovirus infection. Study background: Selection of CMV epitopes for the study included recently identified HLA-C-restricted and well-studied HLA-B-restricted ones. Carrying CMV and the relevant HLA type showed in public TCR beta signatures. Findings of the study overall: HLA-C-restricted, CMV-specific TCR beta clonotypes were dominant ex vivo. Cumulative frequency of public TCR beta families picked out carriers of CMV plus the relevant HLA.

A remark on this clonotype: What it binds is unknown. One end of the junction varies from germline; a read error may be responsible.

Germline loops: CDR1 LGHNT, CDR2 FRNRAP. The CDR3 length is 12 residues. TCRdb itself ran the reads through MiXCR, one entry per CDR3 protein. The sample contains 700,000 to 850,000 distinct CDR3 sequences, roughly 33% of which appear only once. This rearrangement joins TRBV12-5 to TRBJ1-1; TRBD1 might be the D (5 bases). This specimen consisted of cultured CD8+ T cells from PBMCs, obtained from culture after CMV antigen stimulation. This receptor was identified in a human donor in good health (CMV status not recorded). Some clones in this sample may be carry-over from other donors' samples. CDR3 amino acids: CAGLIMNTEAFF. The CDR3, as DNA: TGCGCAGGGCTGATCATGAACACTGAAGCTTTCTTT.